This T cell receptor (beta chain) was captured by sequencing in a study of blood T cell repertoires in COVID-19. Study-level background: The study drew acute and convalescent COVID-19 samples from the United States, Italy and Spain. The cDNA or gDNA used as material had been derived from T cells, B-cell-depleted T cells, or PBMCs.

This CDR3 spans 18 amino acids. With 6 bases removed from V and 1 base from J, the gap between germline ends came to 22 bases. Participant-reported clinical history was the basis for cohort assignment. The method was immunoSEQ multiplex PCR; TCRdb's version includes in-frame clones alone and lacks a portion of them. The table shows about 140,000 clones, with more than 70% occurring only once. The gene calls are TRBV23-1 and TRBJ2-4, with D possibly being TRBD1 (7 bases). TRBV23-1 is placed among ORFs of uncertain function. This sequence was found in a man aged 35 to 55 with acute COVID-19. The specimen sequenced was PBMCs or T cells enriched from blood (not recorded which). CDR3 sequence (DNA): TGCGCCAGCAGATCCCACCCGACAGGGCGGGGTGCCAAAAACATTCAGTACTTC. Residues: CASRSHPTGRGAKNIQYF.